This TCR beta chain was identified in a study of cytomegalovirus exposure and HLA in healthy donors. Whole-study findings and limits: A later analysis showed HLA-associated TCR beta chains outstripping equally common others in clonal expansion.

Both 60 Vbeta primers and 13 Jbeta primers went into the PCR. Using immunoSEQ multiplex PCR, the repertoire was profiled, and TCRdb retains in-frame clones only, with some absent. This sample has more than 110,000 clones, with about 10% found just once. This clone has only a few counts. Its antigen remains unidentified. Germline CDR1 reads LNHDA; CDR2 reads SQIVND (reference sequence). The ends were cut back, 2 bases at V and 3 bases at J, with 14 bases in the middle. The CDR3 length is 15 residues. This TCR derives from a man between 45 and 60 years old in good health and CMV-seronegative. The sample taken for sequencing was PBMCs. The chain employs TRBV19 and TRBJ2-7; D might be TRBD2 (7 bases). The DNA for the CDR3 is TGTGCCAGTAGTATACGGGGGGACACCCTCTACGAGCAGTACTTC. Translated: CASSIRGDTLYEQYF.